Given below is one T cell receptor beta chain in context. What it recognizes is unknown. The sample originates from a study of cytomegalovirus exposure and HLA in healthy donors. Study details: Earlier, 150 million to 200 million T cells were analyzed, and some 120 million unique TCR beta sequences were found among them. Of several hundred genotyped donors, around 84% clustered with self-reported Caucasian donors.

V was shortened by 6 bases and J by 7 bases, with 21 bases between the two germline ends. The CDR3 spans 15 residues. Germline CDR1 GTSNPN, CDR2 SVGIG (reference sequence). Study results and caveats: A later analysis reportedly found that, within productive TCRs, an Asian-associated ancestry cluster had fewer N-insertions than the mean observed across the roughly 700 donors.

The study ran its PCR with 60 Vbeta and 13 Jbeta primers. How the authors handled the data: Later reanalysis found 75 million to 100 million unique TCR beta chains, around 10 million of them shared. Here immunoSEQ multiplex PCR was the method, and the copy in TCRdb shows in-frame clones only, minus some. V and J calls plus clone size are reproduced from that table; the DNA served to infer D and trimming. The table has around 110,000 clones, over 70% seen once. This clonotype was obtained from a woman between 18 and 29 years old in good health and CMV-seronegative. Sequencing used PBMCs. This chain joins TRBV30 and TRBJ1-4; D is possibly TRBD1 (6 bases). The CDR3 here is CACTGDTGRGEKLFF. The CDR3 region has the DNA TGTGCCTGTACCGGGGACACCGGACGGGGTGAAAAACTGTTTTTT.